This TCR beta chain was profiled in a study of control samples from healthy donors and cancer patients. The CDR3 has 13 residues. Trimming took off 7 bases at V and 4 bases at J, with 13 bases between the two ends. Repertoires were generated with immunoSEQ multiplex PCR, while TCRdb's copy carries only in-frame clones and drops some. The table includes some 110,000 clones, 88% detected once. The origin of this receptor is a woman in her 70s in good health. The gene calls are TRBV12-3 or TRBV12-4 and TRBJ1-2, with D perhaps TRBD1 (5 bases). Sequencing used blood. The CDR3 DNA reads as TGTGCCAGCACCCTGGGACGGTTCTATGGCTACACCTTC. It codes for CASTLGRFYGYTF.